Below, 20 T cell receptor beta chains from the same sample are listed, as sequenced in a study of blood T cell repertoires in COVID-19. Generated by immunoSEQ multiplex PCR, the TCRdb table keeps only in-frame clones and is missing some. The sample carries some 300,000 clones, 65% to 90% recorded once. Specimen: PBMCs or T cells enriched from blood (not recorded which). All receptors come from a man aged 30 to 39 who had recovered from COVID-19.

The V gene is TRBV30, the J gene TRBJ2-3; D possibly corresponds to TRBD2 (7 bases). In germline, CDR1 is GTSNPN, CDR2 SVGIG (reference sequence). The CDR3 is 14 residues long. The V end was cut by 1 base, the J end by 2 bases, with 10 bases between. CDR3 in amino acids: CAWSGGGSTDTQYF. DNA for the CDR3: TGTGCCTGGAGTGGGGGGGGCTCCACAGATACGCAGTATTTT.

V is TRBV4-1 and J is TRBJ1-2; D gene ambiguous. CDR3 size: 15 residues. Trimming pared 1 base from V and 8 bases from J, leaving 17 bases between. The germline gives CDR1 MGHRA, CDR2 YSYEKL. This chain's CDR3 is CASSQGGPAAGGYTF. In DNA, the CDR3 is TGCGCCAGCAGCCAAGGAGGGCCGGCGGCGGGGGGCTACACCTTC.

This clone was observed a single time. The chain combines TRBV10-2 with TRBJ2-7; D possibly corresponds to TRBD1 (6 bases). The length of the CDR3 is 17 residues. Germline V gene sequence: CDR1 WSHSY, CDR2 SAAADI. The V gene lost 4 bases and the J gene lost 2 bases, with 21 bases spanning the gap. CDR3 sequence reads: CASSALDRFTPTYEQYF. CDR3 DNA sequence: TGCGCCAGCAGTGCCTTAGACAGGTTTACTCCGACCTACGAGCAGTACTTC.

This chain joins TRBV2 and TRBJ1-5; D is undetermined. Deletions cut 6 bases from V and 4 bases from J, with 10 bases between. The CDR3 covers 13 residues. Germline V CDR1 and CDR2: SNHLY, FYNNEI. For the CDR3, the DNA is TGTGCCAGCAGACCGGGTCAAAATCAGCCCCAGCATTTT. It specifies CASRPGQNQPQHF.

This clone was seen a handful of times. The identical CDR3 is also encoded by other nucleotide sequences in the sample. The V gene is TRBV6-5, the J gene TRBJ2-1; the match to TRBD1 covers 8 bases. Germline CDR1 is MNHEY and CDR2 is SVGAGI. CDR3 length equals 12 residues. V dropped 4 bases and J dropped 7; count of bases not matched to a gene: 0. The CDR3 protein is CASSWDRNEQFF. Written as DNA, the CDR3 is TGTGCCAGCAGTTGGGACAGGAATGAGCAGTTCTTC.

V is TRBV13 and J is TRBJ1-1; 7 bases line up with TRBD1. The junction had 8 bases not matched to a gene; V was cut back by 8 bases and J by 5 bases. The length of the CDR3 is 13 residues. The germline CDR1 and CDR2 sequences are PRHDT and FYEKMQ (reference sequence). CDR3 in DNA: TGTGCCAGCCCCCACAGGGGTCTGACTGAAGCTTTCTTT. Encoded protein: CASPHRGLTEAFF. The whole variable domain, filled in from reference TRBV13 and TRBJ1-1, reads AAGVIQSPRHLIKEKRETATLKCYPIPRHDTVYWYQQGPGQDPQFLISFYEKMQSDKGSIPDRFSAQQFSDYHSELNMSSLELGDSALYFCASPHRGLTEAFFGQGTRLTVV.

This clone has a handful of counts. The CDR3 bases are TGCGCCAGCAGCTCCCCGGGACAGGGAATGTATGGCTACACCTTC. It yields the protein CASSSPGQGMYGYTF. This chain uses TRBV5-1 with TRBJ1-2, with TRBD1 matching over 9 bases. CDR1 is SGHRS, CDR2 YFSETQ, per germline. The CDR3 contains 15 residues. Germline trimming cut 3 bases from V and 5 bases from J; bases unmatched to any gene: 8.

The chain joins TRBV3-1 (or the pseudogene TRBV3-2) to TRBJ2-1, with TRBD2 as a possible D gene (5 bases). Germline V gives CDR1 LGHDT, CDR2 YNNKEL (reference sequence). V dropped 2 bases and J dropped 0 bases, with 11 bases sitting between them. The CDR3 runs 16 residues. For the CDR3, the DNA is TGTGCCAGCAGCCAAAACTTTGGGAGCTCCTACAATGAGCAGTTCTTC. Protein: CASSQNFGSSYNEQFF.

The table lists this clone with a count of one. This chain connects TRBV10-1 to TRBJ2-7; TRBD1 is a possible D gene (6 bases). The V and J ends lost 5 bases and 2 bases respectively, with 13 bases between them. The CDR3 is made up of 14 amino acids. CDR1 WNHNN and CDR2 SYGVQD come from the germline V gene (reference sequence). The CDR3 bases are TGCGCCAGCAGTTCAAACAGGGTACCCTACGAGCAGTACTTC. It encodes CASSSNRVPYEQYF.

The chain combines TRBV27 with TRBJ1-1; D is perhaps TRBD1 (6 bases). This CDR3 has 12 amino acids. V was cut by 5 bases and J by 4 bases, with 8 bases left in between. CDR1 and CDR2 from the germline V gene are MNHEY and SMNVEV (reference sequence). CDR3 protein: CASSLRGTEAFF. CDR3 nucleotide sequence: TGTGCCAGCAGTCTCAGGGGCACTGAAGCTTTCTTT.

J is TRBJ2-2 and V is TRBV13; TRBD2 aligns across 8 bases. The CDR3 loop spans 17 amino acids. Germline loops: CDR1 PRHDT, CDR2 FYEKMQ (reference sequence). J was trimmed by 6 bases and V by 4 bases; bases with no gene match: 13. In DNA, the CDR3 is TGTGCCAGCAGCTCTGCCCCGGGACTAGGGTTCGCCGGGGAGCTGTTTTTT. Protein: CASSSAPGLGFAGELFF.

The V gene is TRBV15, the J gene TRBJ2-1, with TRBD2 matching 7 bases. The V gene end was trimmed by 4 bases and the J gene end by 6 bases; junction bases not matched to a gene: 9. Germline values: CDR1 LNHNV, CDR2 YYDKDF (reference sequence). The CDR3 is made up of 15 amino acids. This CDR3 is CATSTLGEGRNEQFF. The CDR3 DNA is TGTGCCACCAGCACCCTGGGGGAGGGCCGCAATGAGCAGTTCTTC.

CDR3 in DNA: TGTGCCAGCAGGGGGACAGGCCGACGGGAAAAACTGTTTTTT. The encoded protein is CASRGTGRREKLFF. The rearrangement links TRBV6-5 to TRBJ1-4; 8 nucleotides agree with TRBD1. Germline assignment: CDR1 MNHEY and CDR2 SVGAGI. J was trimmed by 8 bases and V by 6 bases; bases with no gene match: 8. The CDR3 extends over 14 amino acids.

The chain is built from TRBV7-6 and TRBJ2-1, with unresolved D. Germline values: CDR1 SGHVS, CDR2 FNYEAQ. V lost 0 bases and J 9 bases, leaving 15 bases between the germline ends. The CDR3 contains 15 residues. The CDR3 is CASSLATEPSGEQFF. The CDR3 bases are TGTGCCAGCAGCTTAGCGACCGAACCCTCGGGTGAGCAGTTCTTC.

The J gene is TRBJ2-1, the V gene TRBV7-2; tentatively, D is TRBD1 (6 bases). The CDR3 loop spans 16 amino acids. The V gene lost 4 bases and the J gene lost 3 bases, with 16 bases spanning the gap. CDR1 SGHTA and CDR2 FQGNSA come from the germline V gene. The CDR3 nucleotides are TGTGCCAGCAGCTCCCGACCAAAAGGGGGCTACAATGAGCAGTTCTTC. It translates to CASSSRPKGGYNEQFF.

This chain connects TRBV4-1 to TRBJ1-2, with D possibly being TRBD1 (6 bases). CDR3 length: 18 amino acids. V was trimmed by 7 bases and J by 5 bases, leaving 29 bases between them. CDR1 is MGHRA and CDR2 is YSYEKL in the germline V gene. DNA for the CDR3: TGCGCCAGCAACACCGGGTCCGTGTTTCCAGGGGCCCGATATGGCTACACCTTC. This sequence encodes CASNTGSVFPGARYGYTF.

The V and J genes are TRBV18 and TRBJ1-6; D may be TRBD1 (6 bases). The length of the CDR3 is 17 residues. The V and J ends lost 2 bases and 3 bases respectively, with 14 bases between them. Per the germline V gene, CDR1 is KGHSH and CDR2 is LQKENI. CDR3 DNA: TGTGCCAGCTCACCAGTCCAGGGGAGAGACTATAATTCACCCCTCCACTTT. It yields the protein CASSPVQGRDYNSPLHF.

V and J are TRBV9 and TRBJ2-1; 13 nucleotides align to TRBD2. Germline V lookup: CDR1 SGDLS, CDR2 YYNGEE. The V gene end was trimmed by 2 bases and the J gene end by 2 bases; junction bases not matched to a gene: 1. CDR3 length equals 16 residues. The CDR3 sequence is CASSVTSGGAYNEQFF. The DNA for the CDR3 is TGTGCCAGCAGCGTCACTAGCGGGGGGGCCTACAATGAGCAGTTCTTC.

The DNA for the CDR3 is TGTGCCAGCAGTCCAGGGGGCTGGGACACTGAAGCTTTCTTT. It encodes CASSPGGWDTEAFF. The chain employs TRBV28 and TRBJ1-1, with 8 bases matching TRBD1. Germline V gene data show CDR1 as MDHEN and CDR2 as SYDVKM. V lost 5 bases and J lost 3; bases outside the gene matches: 5. The CDR3 consists of 14 residues.

This chain joins TRBV10-1 and TRBJ2-7; D is possibly TRBD1 (5 bases). The length of the CDR3 is 11 residues. Germline lookup yields CDR1 WNHNN and CDR2 SYGVQD (reference sequence). V gave up 8 bases and J gave up 3 bases, with 8 bases separating them. CDR3: CASQGSYEQYF. CDR3 coding DNA: TGCGCCAGCCAGGGAAGCTACGAGCAGTACTTC.